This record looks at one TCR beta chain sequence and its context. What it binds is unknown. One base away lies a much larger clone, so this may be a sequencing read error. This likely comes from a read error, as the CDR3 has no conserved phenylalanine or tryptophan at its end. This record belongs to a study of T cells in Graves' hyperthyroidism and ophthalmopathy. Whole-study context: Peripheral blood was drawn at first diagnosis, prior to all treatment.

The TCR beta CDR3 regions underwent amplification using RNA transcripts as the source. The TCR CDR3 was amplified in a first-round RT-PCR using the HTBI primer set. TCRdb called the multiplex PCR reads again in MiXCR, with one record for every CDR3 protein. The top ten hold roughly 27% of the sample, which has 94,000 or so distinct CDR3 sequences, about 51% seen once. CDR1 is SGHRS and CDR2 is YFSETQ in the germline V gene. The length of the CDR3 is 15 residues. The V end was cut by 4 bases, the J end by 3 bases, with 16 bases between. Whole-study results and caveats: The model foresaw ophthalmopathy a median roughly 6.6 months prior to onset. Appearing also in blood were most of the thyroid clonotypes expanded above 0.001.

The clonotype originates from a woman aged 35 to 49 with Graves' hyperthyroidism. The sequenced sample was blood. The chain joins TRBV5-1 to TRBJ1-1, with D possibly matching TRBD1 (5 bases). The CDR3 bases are TGCGCCAGCAGCCTTAACCGGGACGTCTACACTGAAGCTTTCCTT. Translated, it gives CASSLNRDVYTEAFL.